This TCR beta chain was recovered during a study of long-term antiretroviral therapy in people with HIV. Study-wide background: The earliest specimens came about a decade ahead of the 2015 immediate-ART recommendation. General study results and limits: The study found narrower CDR3 length ranges in HIV repertoires than in controls. Blood draws took place between the mid-2000s and the late 2010s and possibly involved older ART regimens.

Version v3.0 of the immunoSEQ assay ran at survey level. Repertoires were generated with immunoSEQ multiplex PCR, while TCRdb's copy carries only in-frame clones and drops some. The sample has about 21,000 clones; roughly 85% are singletons. Donors needed at least one pre-ART PBMC sample plus at least two post-ART samples. As to this clone: Its antigen is unidentified.

V was pared by 3 bases and J by 0 bases, with 7 bases of the junction left unmatched. CDR1 and CDR2 from the germline V gene are SGDLS and YYNGEE. The CDR3 consists of 16 residues. This chain joins TRBV9 and TRBJ2-7, with TRBD2 identical over 9 bases. The source is a woman aged 40 to 50 with HIV. The source was unsorted PBMCs, collected 4.1 years after starting antiretroviral therapy. The CDR3 sequence is CASSEGGGGPSYEQYF. CDR3 DNA sequence: TGTGCCAGCAGCGAGGGCGGGGGGGGTCCCTCCTACGAGCAGTACTTC.